The TCR beta chain under discussion was sequenced for a study of T cell responses to AZD1222 COVID-19 vaccine. Study in general: Pooled samples include second doses given at about 4 or 12 weeks.

The protocol was immunoSEQ multiplex PCR, while the TCRdb copy is restricted to in-frame clones and leaves out a portion. The repertoire consists of some 120,000 clones, with roughly 93% occurring once and the leading ten covering about 3%. Germline V gene lookup returns CDR1 DFQATT and CDR2 SNEGSKA (reference sequence). The CDR3 has 11 amino acids. V lost 6 bases and J 3 bases, leaving 9 bases between the germline ends. The origin of this receptor is an adult in good health. The sequencing here drew on peripheral blood, taken on day 0 of AZD1222 vaccination. The genes are TRBV20-1 and TRBJ2-7, with a tentative D call TRBD2 (6 bases). CDR3 protein: CSAATSYEQYF. The CDR3 coding sequence is TGCAGTGCCGCGACTAGCTACGAGCAGTACTTC.